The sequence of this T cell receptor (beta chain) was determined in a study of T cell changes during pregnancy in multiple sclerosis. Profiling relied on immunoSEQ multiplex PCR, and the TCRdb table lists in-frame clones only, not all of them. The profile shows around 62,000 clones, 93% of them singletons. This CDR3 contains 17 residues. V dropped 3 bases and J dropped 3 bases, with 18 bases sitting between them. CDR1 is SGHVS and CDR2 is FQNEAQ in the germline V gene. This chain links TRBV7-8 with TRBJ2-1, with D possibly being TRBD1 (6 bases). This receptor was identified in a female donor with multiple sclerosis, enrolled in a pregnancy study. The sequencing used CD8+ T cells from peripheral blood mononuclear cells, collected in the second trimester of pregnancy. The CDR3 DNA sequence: TGTGCCAGCAGCTTCGTCGGGTGGGGGCGACACTACAATGAGCAGTTCTTC. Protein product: CASSFVGWGRHYNEQFF.